This TCR beta chain was sequenced in a study of blood T cell repertoires in COVID-19. Study context: Both acute and convalescent COVID-19 samples were obtained from the United States, Italy and Spain. T cells, B-cell-depleted T cells, or PBMCs provided the cDNA or gDNA that served as material.

The CDR3 has 15 residues. V dropped 2 bases and J dropped 5 bases, with 10 bases sitting between them. Germline CDR1 KGHSY, CDR2 FQNENV. Original data processing: How many nucleated cells were present was estimated from reference gene primer amplification. Using immunoSEQ multiplex PCR, the repertoire was profiled, and TCRdb retains in-frame clones only, with some absent. V and J calls plus clone size are reproduced from that table; the DNA served to infer D and trimming. Altogether about 200,000 clones are present, 90% being singletons, with the ten largest covering about 0.66%. The clonotype was recovered from a man aged 50-60 years with acute or convalescent COVID-19. This chain connects TRBV16 to TRBJ1-6, with D possibly matching TRBD1 (5 bases). The source material was peripheral blood. The CDR3 DNA reads TGTGCCAGCAGCCAACTCGGGACTGATAATTCACCCCTCCACTTT. Amino acids: CASSQLGTDNSPLHF.